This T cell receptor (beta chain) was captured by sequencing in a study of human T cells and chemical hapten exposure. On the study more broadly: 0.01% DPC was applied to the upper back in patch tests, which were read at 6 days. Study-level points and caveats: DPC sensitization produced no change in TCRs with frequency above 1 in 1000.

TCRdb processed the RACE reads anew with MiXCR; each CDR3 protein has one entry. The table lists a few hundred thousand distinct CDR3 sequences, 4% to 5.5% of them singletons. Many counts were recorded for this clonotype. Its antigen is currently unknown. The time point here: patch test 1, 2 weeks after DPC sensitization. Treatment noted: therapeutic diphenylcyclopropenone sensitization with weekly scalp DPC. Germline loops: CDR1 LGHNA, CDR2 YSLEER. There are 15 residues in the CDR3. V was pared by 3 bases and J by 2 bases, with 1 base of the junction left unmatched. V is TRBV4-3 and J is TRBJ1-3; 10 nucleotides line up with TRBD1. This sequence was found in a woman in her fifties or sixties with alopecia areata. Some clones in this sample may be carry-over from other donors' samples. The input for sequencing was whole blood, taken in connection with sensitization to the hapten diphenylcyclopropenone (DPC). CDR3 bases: TGCGCCAGCAGCCACGGGACAGGGGCTGGAAACACCATATATTTT. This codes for CASSHGTGAGNTIYF.